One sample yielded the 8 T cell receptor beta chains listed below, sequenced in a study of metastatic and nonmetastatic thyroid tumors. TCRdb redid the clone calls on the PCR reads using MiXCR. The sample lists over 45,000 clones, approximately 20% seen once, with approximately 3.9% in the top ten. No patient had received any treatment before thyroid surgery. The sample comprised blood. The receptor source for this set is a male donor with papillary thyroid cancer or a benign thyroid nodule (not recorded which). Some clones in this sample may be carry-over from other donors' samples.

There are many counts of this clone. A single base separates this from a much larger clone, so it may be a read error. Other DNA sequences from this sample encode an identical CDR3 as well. The CDR3 is CVTGPHQPQHF. The CDR3 bases are TGTGTTACAGGGCCCCATCAGCCCCAGCATTTT. This chain uses TRBV6-1 with TRBJ1-5; D possibly corresponds to TRBD1 (6 bases). Germline values: CDR1 MNHNS, CDR2 SASEGT. There are 11 residues in the CDR3.

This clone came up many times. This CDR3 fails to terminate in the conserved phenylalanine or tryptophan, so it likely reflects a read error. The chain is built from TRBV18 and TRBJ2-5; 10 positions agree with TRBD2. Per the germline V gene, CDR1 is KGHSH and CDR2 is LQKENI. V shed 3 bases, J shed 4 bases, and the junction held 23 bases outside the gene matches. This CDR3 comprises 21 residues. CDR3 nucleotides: TGTGCCAGCTCACCGTCAAAATTTAGCGGGAGGTCCAAGGAGACTTTAGAGACCCAGTACCTC. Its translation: CASSPSKFSGRSKETLETQYL.

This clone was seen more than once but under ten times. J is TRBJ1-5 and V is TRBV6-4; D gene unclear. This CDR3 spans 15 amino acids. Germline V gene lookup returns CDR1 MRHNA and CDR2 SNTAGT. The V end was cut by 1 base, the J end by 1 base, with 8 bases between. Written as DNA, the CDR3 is TGTGCCAGCAGTGACTGGATGGCGAGCAATCAGCCCCAGCATTTT. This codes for CASSDWMASNQPQHF.

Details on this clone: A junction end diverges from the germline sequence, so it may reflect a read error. CDR3 nucleotide sequence: TGTGCCAGCAGCCTCCGAGCCAGACTAGACATAATGAATGAGAAGTTCTTC. This codes for CASSLRARLDIMNEKFF. The rearrangement joins TRBV27 to TRBJ2-1; D may be TRBD2 (6 bases). The length of the CDR3 is 17 residues. The germline CDR1 and CDR2 sequences are MNHEY and SMNVEV (reference sequence).

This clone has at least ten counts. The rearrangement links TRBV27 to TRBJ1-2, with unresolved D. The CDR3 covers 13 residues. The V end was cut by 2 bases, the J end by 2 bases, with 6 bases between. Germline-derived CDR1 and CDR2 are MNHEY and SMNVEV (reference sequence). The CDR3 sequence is CASSLVGNYGYTF. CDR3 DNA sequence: TGTGCCAGCAGTTTAGTAGGGAACTATGGCTACACCTTC.

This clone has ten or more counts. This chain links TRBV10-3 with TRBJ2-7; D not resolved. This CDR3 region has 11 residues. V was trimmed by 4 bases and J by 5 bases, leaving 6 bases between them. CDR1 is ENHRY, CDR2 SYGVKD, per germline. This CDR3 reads CAISVRNEQYF. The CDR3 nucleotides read TGTGCCATCAGTGTACGGAACGAGCAGTACTTC.

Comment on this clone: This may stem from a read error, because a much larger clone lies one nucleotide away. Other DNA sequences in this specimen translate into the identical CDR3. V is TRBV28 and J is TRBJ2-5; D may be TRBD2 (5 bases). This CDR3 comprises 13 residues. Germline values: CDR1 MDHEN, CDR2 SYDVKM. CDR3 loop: CASSLSARGTQYF. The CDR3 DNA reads TGCGCCAGCAGTTTGTCCGCCCGGGGGACCCAGTACTTC.

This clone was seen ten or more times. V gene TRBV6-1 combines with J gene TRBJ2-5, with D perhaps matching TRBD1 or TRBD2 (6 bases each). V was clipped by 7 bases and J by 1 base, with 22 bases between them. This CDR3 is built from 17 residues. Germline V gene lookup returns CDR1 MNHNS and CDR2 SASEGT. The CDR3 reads CASKEGERLGLQETQYF. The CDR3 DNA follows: TGTGCCAGCAAGGAGGGGGAGCGGTTAGGGCTCCAAGAGACCCAGTACTTC.